The sequence of this T cell receptor (beta chain) was determined in a study of cytomegalovirus exposure and HLA in healthy donors listed by TCRdb under 2017. For context, the study as a whole: According to an earlier analysis of several hundred of the donors, 150 million to 200 million T cells yielded roughly 110 million unique TCR beta sequences and approximately 300 Gb of sequence data. An early release covering about 600 HLA-typed donors comprised about 300 gigabases of sequencing data and around 80 million unique TCR sequences. Of the 350 to 450 genotyped donors, 75% to 85% were placed in the genetic ancestry cluster associated with self-reported Caucasian donors. The aim of the study was to test whether cataloging public T cell receptors could identify signatures of past pathogen exposure. The study profiled the T cell repertoires of about 720 subjects by immunosequencing and related them to cytomegalovirus serostatus. A separate validation cohort of 90 to 150 different subjects was used in addition to the approximately 640-subject first cohort. To predict cytomegalovirus infection status, the study brought together high-throughput TCR immunosequencing, statistical association of individual TCRs with disease status, and machine learning. A later analysis re-analyzed previously published TCR beta repertoires from 600 to 850 donors and added high-resolution HLA genotyping to study TCR occurrence patterns. Rather than using new phenotypic data, the later analysis identified candidate immune exposures from TCR beta sequences and from how often those sequences occurred across donors. In an earlier analysis of several hundred of the donors, high-throughput TCR beta sequencing was used to judge whether each TCR beta V gene segment behaved as functional or pseudogenic. Alongside the repertoire data, information on donor age, sex, ethnicity and CMV serostatus was compiled. A later genetic analysis took genome-wide SNP genotypes for about 55% of the 666 donors and used that subset as a discovery cohort. All discovery cohort repertoires had been generated on a single sequencing platform. Both class I and class II loci were covered by HLA typing, at four-digit resolution. Typing coverage differed by locus: A, B, C, DRB1 and DQB1 were typed in about 620-630 donors, DQA1 in 500 to 550, DPA1 in 606, and DPB1 in 450 to 480. Because of strong linkage in the cohort, roughly five DR-DQ haplotypes were treated as single units for association and clustering. Among roughly 400 genotyped donors of the cohort, an average of approximately 240,000 unique TCR beta nucleotide sequences was sequenced per donor, of which about 19% were non-productive.

Library preparation was by the immunoSEQ multiplex PCR assay. For the multiplex PCR, a mixture combining 60 forward primers for TCR Vbeta segments and 13 reverse primers for TCR Jbeta segments was used. Amplification of the CDR3 region of rearranged TCR beta genes was performed with a multiplex PCR assay on genomic DNA. On the Illumina HiSeq System, the amplified TCR beta libraries were sequenced as 87-base-pair reads. The study's processing was this. In a later analysis, tens of millions of unique TCR beta chains were counted across the 650 to 750 repertoires, and about 10 million of these chains were shared by at least two donors. To remove PCR and sequencing errors, raw reads were error-corrected and collapsed into unique sequences using a nearest-neighbor algorithm that merged closely related sequences. To assign V, D and J gene segments, CDR3 sequences were aligned to IMGT reference sequences. Each retained sequence needed at least a six-nucleotide match to both a V gene segment and a J gene segment. A rearrangement counted as productive if the CDR3 had no stop codons and remained in frame with V and J, and every other rearrangement counted as non-productive. CDR3 was defined according to IMGT convention as the region running from the second conserved V-encoded cysteine to the conserved J-encoded phenylalanine. Sequences without an unambiguous match to a single V gene segment were excluded from the earlier analysis of about 600 of the donors. In an earlier analysis of some 590 of the donors, a V segment was called functional when productive rearrangements were above 56.7%, and segregating when the standard deviation between donors exceeded 5%. A statistical classification framework was built for diagnosing cytomegalovirus status from the catalog of TCR beta chain sequences. A later analysis assigned V and J genes by comparing TCR nucleotide sequences with IMGT/GENE-DB human TR gene sequences. In a later analysis, CDR3 sequences and most-parsimonious VDJ recombination scenarios were assigned using the TCRdist pipeline. In a later analysis, every TCR beta chain was defined by the combination of its CDR3 amino acid sequence and its V-gene family, and reads without a unique V-gene family were dropped. In a later analysis, 500 to 650 highly shared, low-generation-probability nucleotide sequences were removed to address suspected cross-contamination and a sequencing artifact. In a later analysis, a clonal expansion index for each public chain was calculated from normalized within-repertoire ranks of inferred template counts. In a later analysis, generation probabilities were computed with a VDJ recombination model fitted to out-of-frame rearrangements, and the resulting probabilities were checked against IGoR. A later analysis scored TCR-TCR, TCR-HLA and TCR-CMV co-occurrence with hypergeometric tests, applying a repertoire-size bias correction to TCR pairs. To estimate false discovery rates, a later analysis permuted the HLA or CMV assignments 20 times. In a later analysis, co-occurring TCRs were grouped with DBSCAN, and TCRdist sequence similarity was added when clustering was performed within HLA-allele-positive subsets. Repertoires with fewer than 30,000 or more than 120,000 public chains, plus five repertoires with anomalous nucleotide sharing, were excluded from co-occurrence clustering. Sourced from immuneACCESS, this table was stored by TCRdb with only in-frame sequences that have V and J called. A share of the clones is absent; for the studies checked, an unresolved V gene accounts for under half, and the remainder has no known explanation. D and trimming were read from the DNA, whereas the V and J calls and clone size are those reported in that table. The sample contains roughly 67,000 clones, about 79% of them found a single time. The ten top clones hold roughly 7.7% of the sample.

With respect to this clone: Which antigen it targets is not known. Base qualities are missing; no much larger clone stands one base away.

The research as a whole found: According to a later genetic analysis, donors in an Asian-associated ancestry cluster had fewer N-insertions in productive TCRs than the approximately 670-donor mean. Correlated functional status among segregating V segments might reflect linkage disequilibrium, but an unknown experimental factor could not be ruled out. Some IMGT-functional V segments, including TRBV6-2 and TRBV6-3, could not be distinguished by the 87-base-pair reads and were therefore excluded. The earlier analysis of fewer than 750 of the donors excluded over 15 rarely observed V segments, including chromosome 9 orphons, because counts were too low. The study listed approximately 150 TCR beta chains as associated with cytomegalovirus. Because HLA typing was unavailable for some donors at each locus, only the typed subset was used in association tests. According to a later analysis, most CMV-associated TCR beta chains appeared to be HLA-restricted, and the HLA associations seemed to be driven largely by CMV exposure. In a later analysis, several top co-occurrence clusters were reported to appear linked to parvovirus B19, influenza, CMV and Epstein-Barr virus. CMV serostatus was the only immune exposure information available for the cohort. In this cohort, only TCR beta chains were sequenced, and detectable features were limited by the absence of alpha or paired-chain data. Most TCR sequences were seen in very few donors, while some public TCRs were found in many individuals. In both the original and validation cohorts, the classifier was reported to diagnose cytomegalovirus status with high specificity and sensitivity. In an earlier analysis of 587 of the donors, most TCR beta V segments were observed in productive rearrangements about 87% or about 30% of the time, broadly matching IMGT annotations. In vitro tests confirmed that three of the cytomegalovirus-associated TCR beta chains recognize cytomegalovirus antigens. A later genetic analysis associated a missense DCLRE1C variant with V-gene and J-gene trimming of TCR beta chains, and an independent cohort replicated the association. It was suggested by the authors that the approach could potentially be generalized to other disease states and immunological phenotypes. Sequencing depth was assumed to be roughly uniform across donors in the presence/absence analyses, though that assumption may not hold. Assigning TCR associations to individual alleles was difficult when HLA alleles, especially DR and DQ, strongly co-occurred. A further reported finding was that TCR beta sequences accurately predicted the HLA-A and HLA-B alleles for most subjects in the first cohort. A later analysis found that HLA-associated TCR beta chains were more clonally expanded and had lower generation probabilities than equally common non-associated chains. A later analysis associated 16,951 TCR beta sequences with specific HLA alleles at a false discovery rate of 0.05. A later analysis found that TCR association rates varied across HLA loci, with DRB1 alleles showing the most associated TCRs and HLA-C alleles the fewest. A cluster of highly shared sequence variants was judged likely to be a technical artifact of the sequencing pipeline.

From its cysteine to its phenylalanine, the CDR3 spans 14 amino acids. The retained sequence is limited to the CDR3, 42 bases, with the frame set at the first base. Looking up the germline V gene yields CDR1 SGHRS and CDR2 YFSETQ. The germline V and J ends show losses of 3 bases and 6 bases respectively, and no gene match explains 8 bases of the junction. In total, over 600 healthy bone marrow donors made up the cohort. All cohort members were sampled while nominally healthy, although unrecorded immune exposures were likely present. The donor was CMV seropositive and belonged to the group of 270 or so seropositive cohort members. A peripheral blood sample was provided by each donor, and peripheral blood mononuclear cells were used for TCR beta sequencing. Genomic DNA extraction from the blood cell samples was performed with the Qiagen DNeasy Blood Extraction Kit.

Sample: PBMCs. The chain is encoded by TRBV5-1 joined to TRBJ1-1, with TRBD1 identical over 7 junction bases. The sequence derives from a man between 60 and 75 years old in good health and CMV-seropositive. Here is the DNA: TGCGCCAGCAGCTCAGGACAGGCCTTCGCTGAAGCTTTCTTT. Protein translation: CASSSGQAFAEAFF.